This T cell receptor beta chain was captured by sequencing in a study of OX40 agonist ivuxolimab in advanced cancers. The protocol was immunoSEQ multiplex PCR, while the TCRdb copy is restricted to in-frame clones and leaves out a portion. The table records 77,000 or so clones, around 90% of them present only once. V lost 5 bases and J 4 bases, leaving 6 bases between the germline ends. There are 11 residues in the CDR3. From germline, CDR1 is SGHNT and CDR2 YENEEA. Patients who had autoimmune disease history or got systemic immunosuppression were left out. Sampling of blood occurred at baseline, cycle 4 day 1, and cycle 7 day 1. Only one count was recorded for this clone.

This specimen consisted of CD4+ or CD8+ T cells sorted from blood, obtained in a trial of the OX40 agonist ivuxolimab. The chain joins TRBV11-3 to TRBJ2-7, with D uncertain. The TCR originated in an adult with an advanced solid tumor such as melanoma, head and neck, liver or kidney cancer. CDR3 amino acids: CASSLRYEQYF. CDR3 sequence (DNA): TGTGCCAGCAGCCTGAGGTACGAGCAGTACTTC.